Shown below are 21 T cell receptor beta chains from a single sample sequenced in a study of Graves' ophthalmopathy and Graves' hyperthyroidism. Using RNA transcripts, the TCR beta CDR3 regions were amplified. RT-PCR with HTBI primers came first, then second-round multiplex PCR. TCRdb used MiXCR to reprocess the multiplex PCR reads, holding one entry per CDR3 protein. The sample lists more than 1,000,000 distinct CDR3 sequences; around a third were seen once. Material for sequencing was peripheral blood or thyroid tissue (not recorded which). These receptors were collected from an adult man with Graves' hyperthyroidism.

V is TRBV20-1 and J is TRBJ2-5; 9 bases are a match to TRBD2. CDR3 length: 14 amino acids. In germline, CDR1 is DFQATT, CDR2 SNEGSKA (reference sequence). The V segment lost 5 bases and the J segment 1 base; nucleotides outside the gene matches: 5. The CDR3 is CSAGFSGGQETQYF. As DNA, the CDR3 is TGCAGTGCTGGGTTTAGCGGGGGCCAAGAGACCCAGTACTTC.

The genes are TRBV20-1 and TRBJ1-5; 7 bases agree with TRBD1. Germline V gives CDR1 DFQATT, CDR2 SNEGSKA (reference sequence). The CDR3 runs 15 residues. Unmatched junction bases numbered 15, after V lost 2 bases and J lost 11 bases. The CDR3 nucleotides read TGCAGTGCTAGAAAGACAGGGACCCCAGAGATGTCCCAGCATTTT. It codes for CSARKTGTPEMSQHF.

The chain combines TRBV29-1 with TRBJ1-2, with D maybe TRBD1 (5 bases). Per germline, CDR1 SQVTM and CDR2 ANQGSEA. This CDR3 contains 12 residues. V dropped 4 bases and J dropped 1 base, with 7 bases sitting between them. The CDR3 DNA follows: TGCAGCGTTGTCAGGGATAACTATGGCTACACCTTC. Its protein product is CSVVRDNYGYTF.

This clonotype was detected once. This sequence joins TRBV29-1 and TRBJ1-1; D is possibly TRBD1 (5 bases). V lost 0 bases and J lost 1, with 12 bases in between. This CDR3 is built from 15 residues. CDR1 is SQVTM and CDR2 is ANQGSEA in the germline V gene. CDR3 coding DNA: TGCAGCGTTGAAGAAGGCAGGGAGCAGAACACTGAAGCTTTCTTT. Protein product: CSVEEGREQNTEAFF.

This clonotype showed up just a few times. The CDR3 DNA is TGTGCCAGCAGCTTACAGGCAGGGGCAGATACGCAGTATTTT. Amino acids: CASSLQAGADTQYF. The V gene is TRBV7-6, the J gene TRBJ2-3, with D perhaps TRBD1 (6 bases). The CDR3 extends over 14 amino acids. Deletions cut 2 bases from V and 4 bases from J, with 10 bases between. Germline V gives CDR1 SGHVS, CDR2 FNYEAQ. The full variable domain, with the rest looked up from reference TRBV7-6 and TRBJ2-3, is GAGVSQSPRYKVTKRGQDVALRCDPISGHVSLYWYRQALGQGPEFLTYFNYEAQQDKSGLPNDRFSAERPEGSISTLTIQRTEQRDSAMYRCASSLQAGADTQYFGPGTRLTVL.

As to this clonotype: One base away lies a much larger clone, so this may be a sequencing read error. The rearrangement joins TRBV5-1 to TRBJ2-7; 7 bases fit TRBD2. Germline values: CDR1 SGHRS, CDR2 YFSETQ. CDR3 length: 15 amino acids. The CDR3 coding sequence is TGCGCCAACAGCTTGAGTCTAGCGGAGACCTACGAGCAGTACTTC. It encodes CANSLSLAETYEQYF.

Comments on this clonotype: The junction differs from germline at one of its ends, possibly a read error. This sequence joins TRBV10-3 and TRBJ2-2, with a tentative D call TRBD1 (5 bases). Germline CDR1 ENHRY, CDR2 SYGVKD. The CDR3 covers 16 residues. This CDR3 is CASSEYFQGNTGELFF. In nucleotides, the CDR3 is TGTGCCAGCAGTGAATATTTTCAGGGAAACACCGGGGAGCTGTTTTTT.

V usage is TRBV10-3 and J usage is TRBJ2-5; 8 positions match TRBD1. V dropped 10 bases and J dropped 11; count of bases not matched to a gene: 21. In germline, CDR1 is ENHRY, CDR2 SYGVKD. CDR3 length equals 15 residues. The CDR3 loop is CASSIPGTGADTQYF. The CDR3 DNA reads TGTGCCAGTAGTATCCCCGGGACAGGAGCAGATACGCAGTACTTC.

This clonotype has ten or more counts. The chain carries TRBV4-2 and TRBJ1-2; D may be TRBD1 (5 bases). This CDR3 comprises 14 residues. Trimming shortened V by 1 base and J by 4 bases, and 10 bases separated the two germline ends. Germline CDR1 LGHNA, CDR2 YNFKEQ. CDR3 region: CASSQADRPYGYTF. The CDR3 DNA reads TGTGCCAGCAGCCAAGCCGACAGACCCTATGGCTACACCTTC.

Only a few counts were recorded for this clonotype. The chain recombines TRBV5-1 with TRBJ2-2, with 7 positions matching TRBD2. The length of the CDR3 is 16 residues. V was pared by 4 bases and J by 1 base, with 7 bases of the junction left unmatched. CDR1 and CDR2 from the germline V gene are SGHRS and YFSETQ. The CDR3 loop is CASSPERGLNTGELFF. CDR3 in DNA: TGCGCCAGCAGCCCGGAGCGGGGTCTGAACACCGGGGAGCTGTTTTTT.

There are many counts of this clonotype. This sequence joins TRBV7-8 and TRBJ2-7; 7 bases align to TRBD1. Germline V gene data show CDR1 as SGHVS and CDR2 as FQNEAQ. V dropped 5 bases and J dropped 3; count of bases not matched to a gene: 13. CDR3 length: 16 residues. The CDR3 coding sequence is TGTGCCAGCAGCCCGCTGGACAGGTCGATCGTCTACGAGCAGTACTTC. As protein: CASSPLDRSIVYEQYF.

Of note for this clonotype: One base away lies a much larger clone, so this may be a sequencing read error. The gene calls are TRBV9 and TRBJ1-1; no clear D gene. CDR3 length: 15 residues. Germline assignment: CDR1 SGDLS and CDR2 YYNGEE. Trimming stripped 0 bases from V and 1 base from J, with 10 bases between. The CDR3, as DNA: TGTGCCAGCAGCGTAGCCGAGGCACCGAACACTGAAGCTTTCTTT. Translation: CASSVAEAPNTEAFF. Full variable domain (rest looked up from reference TRBV9 and TRBJ1-1): DSGVTQTPKHLITATGQRVTLRCSPRSGDLSVYWYQQSLDQGLQFLIQYYNGEERAKGNILERFSAQQFPDLHSELNLSSLELGDSALYFCASSVAEAPNTEAFFGQGTRLTVV.

This clonotype was seen a handful of times. The chain couples TRBV10-2 to TRBJ1-2, with 10 bases that match TRBD1. The CDR3 covers 14 residues. Germline CDR1 is WSHSY and CDR2 is SAAADI. Unmatched junction bases numbered 9, after V lost 8 bases and J lost 6 bases. CDR3 protein: CASGDGTGEDGYTF. The CDR3, as DNA: TGCGCCAGCGGGGATGGGACAGGGGAAGATGGCTACACCTTC.

Turning to this clonotype: Without the conserved terminal phenylalanine or tryptophan, this CDR3 likely stems from a read error. No DNA is shown, since the ends of the CDR3 on it are uncertain; the CDR3 is the one TCRdb lists. The CDR3 protein is CSVGVGQGANY. J is TRBJ1-4 and V is TRBV29-1; the tabulated D call, TRBD1, remains unverified against the DNA. Termini included, the CDR3 measures 11 amino acids. Per the germline V gene, CDR1 is SQVTM and CDR2 is ANQGSEA.

The genes are TRBV10-3 and TRBJ2-5; TRBD2 matches at 14 bases. Germline V CDR1 and CDR2: ENHRY, SYGVKD. This CDR3 region has 16 residues. Here the CDR3 reads CAATGTSGSVRETQYF. CDR3 coding DNA: TGTGCTGCAACCGGGACTAGCGGGAGCGTAAGGGAGACCCAGTACTTC.

This clonotype was picked up many times. The chain joins TRBV20-1 to TRBJ2-6, with 7 bases fitting TRBD1. J lost 0 bases, V lost 6 bases, and 11 bases had no gene match. The germline V gene encodes CDR1 DFQATT and CDR2 SNEGSKA (reference sequence). The CDR3 is 17 amino acids. CDR3 loop: CSAHRTGASSGANVLTF. CDR3 nucleotides: TGCAGTGCCCACCGGACAGGAGCTAGCTCTGGGGCCAACGTCCTGACTTTC.

This clonotype was picked up many times. The chain combines TRBV20-1 with TRBJ1-5, with D perhaps matching TRBD1 (5 bases). Germline lookup yields CDR1 DFQATT and CDR2 SNEGSKA (reference sequence). The V end lost 4 bases, the J end lost 4 bases, and 17 bases lay between the germline ends. The CDR3 contains 15 residues. The CDR3 region is CSATISEGSNQPQHF. DNA for the CDR3: TGCAGTGCTACTATCTCGGAGGGGTCGAATCAGCCCCAGCATTTT.

The sample holds one count of this clonotype. The gene calls are TRBV12-3 or TRBV12-4 and TRBJ1-2; D uncertain. CDR3 size: 13 residues. Trimming removed 7 bases at V and 4 bases at J, with 13 bases between. This CDR3 reads CASTSHDPYGYTF. Here the CDR3 DNA reads TGTGCCAGCACCTCCCACGACCCCTATGGCTACACCTTC.

This clonotype was picked up a small number of times. The chain uses TRBV7-2 and TRBJ1-4; TRBD1 aligns across 10 bases. The CDR3 spans 15 residues. Germline-derived CDR1 and CDR2 are SGHTA and FQGNSA. V shed 3 bases, J shed 4 bases, and the junction held 2 bases outside the gene matches. CDR3 protein: CASSLDRGSNEKLFF. The DNA of the CDR3 is TGTGCCAGCAGCTTGGACAGGGGGAGTAATGAAAAACTGTTTTTT.

This chain's CDR3 is CASRDSVDGYQPQHF. For the CDR3, the DNA is TGTGCCAGCCGGGACAGCGTAGACGGTTATCAGCCCCAGCATTTT. The rearrangement joins TRBV19 to TRBJ1-5, with 7 bases matching TRBD1. CDR3 size: 15 residues. From germline, CDR1 is LNHDA and CDR2 SQIVND (reference sequence). J gave up 5 bases and V 9 bases, and 13 bases lay outside the gene matches. Drawing the rest from reference TRBV19 and TRBJ1-5, the complete variable domain is DGGITQSPKYLFRKEGQNVTLSCEQNLNHDAMYWYRQDPGQGLRLIYYSQIVNDFQKGDIAEGYSVSREKKESFPLTVTSAQKNPTAFYLCASRDSVDGYQPQHFGDGTRLSIL.

This clonotype was detected many times. The CDR3 DNA sequence: TGTGCCAGCAGCTCCCGACTAGCGCGATACGAGCAGTACTTC. Protein sequence: CASSSRLARYEQYF. The rearrangement joins TRBV11-2 to TRBJ2-7; 8 bases map to TRBD2. V shed 4 bases and J 4 bases; nucleotides not matched to a gene: 6. Germline CDR1 and CDR2: SGHAT and FQNNGV. This CDR3 has 14 residues.